Sequencing of this TCR beta chain was carried out in a study of blood T cell repertoires in COVID-19. Study summary: Donors in the United States, Italy and Spain gave samples during acute or convalescent COVID-19. T cells, B-cell-depleted T cells, or PBMCs supplied cDNA or gDNA.

Enrolment of Seattle patients took place during active infection, and they were followed longitudinally. Per the original data handling: The assay estimated nucleated cells by amplifying reference gene primers. Assay used: immunoSEQ multiplex PCR; TCRdb lists only in-frame clones, some missing. V and J calls and clone size are given by that table; D and trimming were obtained from the DNA. The data hold roughly 70,000 clones, with about four fifths observed a single time. Germline assignment: CDR1 LNHNV and CDR2 YYDKDF (reference sequence). This CDR3 has 15 amino acids. Losses at the gene ends were 5 bases for V and 1 base for J; bases not matched to a gene: 3.

The sample consisted of peripheral blood. The chain combines TRBV15 with TRBJ1-5, with 9 positions matching TRBD1. This receptor was obtained from a man aged 55-75 years with COVID-19, enrolled during active disease. In DNA form, the CDR3 reads TGTGCCACCAGCGAGGGGACAGGGAGCAATCAGCCCCAGCATTTT. Translating gives CATSEGTGSNQPQHF.